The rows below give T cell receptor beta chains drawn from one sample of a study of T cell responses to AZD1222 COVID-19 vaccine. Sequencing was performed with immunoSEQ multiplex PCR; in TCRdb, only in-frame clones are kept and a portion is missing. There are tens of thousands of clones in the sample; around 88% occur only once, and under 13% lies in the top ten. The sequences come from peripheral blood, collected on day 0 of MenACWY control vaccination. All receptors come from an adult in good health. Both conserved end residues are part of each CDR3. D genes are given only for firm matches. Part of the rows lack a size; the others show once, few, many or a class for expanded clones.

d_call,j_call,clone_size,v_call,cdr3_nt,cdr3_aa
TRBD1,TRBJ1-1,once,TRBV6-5,TGTGCCAGCAGGGGAGACAGGGGGATGATAACTGAAGCTTTCTTT,CASRGDRGMITEAFF
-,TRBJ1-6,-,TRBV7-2,TGTGCCAGCAGCTTAGGGACTTGGGGGGATTCACCCCTCCACTTT,CASSLGTWGDSPLHF
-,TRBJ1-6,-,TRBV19,TGTGCCAGTAGAAATGCGGATTCACCCCTCCACTTT,CASRNADSPLHF
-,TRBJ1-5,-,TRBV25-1,TGTGCCAGCAGTGAATCAGGCGGGGATCAGCCCCAGCATTTT,CASSESGGDQPQHF
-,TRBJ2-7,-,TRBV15,TGTGCCACCAGCAGAGAGAGGCCAGGGGCCTCCTACGAGCAGTACTTC,CATSRERPGASYEQYF
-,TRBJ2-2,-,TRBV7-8,TGTGCCAGCAGCGTCCGGGACGGGGTAGACACCGGGGAGCTGTTTTTT,CASSVRDGVDTGELFF
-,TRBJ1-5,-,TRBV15,TGTGCCACCAGCAGAGGCATGGGGGCGGGCAATCAGCCCCAGCATTTT,CATSRGMGAGNQPQHF
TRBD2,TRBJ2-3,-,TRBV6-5,TGTGCCAGCCTAGATCGAAGCGGGGGGGCAGATACGCAGTATTTT,CASLDRSGGADTQYF
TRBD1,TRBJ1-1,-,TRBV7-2,TGTGCCAGCAGCCTGGACAGGGGACCAACTGAAGCTTTCTTT,CASSLDRGPTEAFF
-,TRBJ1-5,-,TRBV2,TGTGCCAGCAGGTTGTACAGGGACGGTCAGCCCCAGCATTTT,CASRLYRDGQPQHF
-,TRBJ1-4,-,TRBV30,TGTGCCTGGAGTGTTCCGGGGATGAAAGAAAAACTGTTTTTT,CAWSVPGMKEKLFF
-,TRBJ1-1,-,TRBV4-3,TGCGCCAGCAGCCAGTTGACAGGGAACACTGAAGCTTTCTTT,CASSQLTGNTEAFF
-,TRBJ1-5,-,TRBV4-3,TGCGCCAGCAGCCAAGATATAGGGCTAGGGCCCCAGCATTTT,CASSQDIGLGPQHF
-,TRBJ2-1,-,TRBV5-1,TGCGCCAGCAGCTTGGAGGGACCTCAAGATTACAATGAGCAGTTCTTC,CASSLEGPQDYNEQFF
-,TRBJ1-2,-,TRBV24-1,TGTGCCACCAGTGATACGGACAGCCCCTATGGCTACACCTTC,CATSDTDSPYGYTF
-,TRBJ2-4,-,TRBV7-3,TGTGCCAGCAGCTTACGGGGGGCCCAAAACATTCAGTACTTC,CASSLRGAQNIQYF
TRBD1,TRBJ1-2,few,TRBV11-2,TGTGCCAGCAGCGACCGGGACAGGGGGCTAAGGGGCTACACCTTC,CASSDRDRGLRGYTF
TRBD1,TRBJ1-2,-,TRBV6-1,TGTGCCAGCAGTGAAGTAGCTGGACAGGGGGCAGGTGGCTACACCTTC,CASSEVAGQGAGGYTF
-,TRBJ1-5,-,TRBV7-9,TGTGCCAGCAGCTTAGTACAGGGTTTAATTGGAAGCAATCAGCCCCAGCATTTT,CASSLVQGLIGSNQPQHF
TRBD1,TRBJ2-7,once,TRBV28,TGTGCCAGCAGTATATCACTTCCGGGACAGGGGGGGCAGTACTTC,CASSISLPGQGGQYF
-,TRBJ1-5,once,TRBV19,TGTGCCAGTAGTATATCAGCAGGGCAGGCCTACAATCAGCCCCAGCATTTT,CASSISAGQAYNQPQHF
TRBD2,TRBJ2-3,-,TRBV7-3,TGTGCCAGCAGCCCCCGACTAGCGGGTGGGTCAGATACGCAGTATTTT,CASSPRLAGGSDTQYF
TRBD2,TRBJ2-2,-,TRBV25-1,TGTGCCAGCAGTGAAGGGACTAGCGGAAACACCGGGGAGCTGTTTTTT,CASSEGTSGNTGELFF
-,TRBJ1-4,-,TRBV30,TGTGCCTGGGGGGCAGCCTCTGAAAAACTGTTTTTT,CAWGAASEKLFF
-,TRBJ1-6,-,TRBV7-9,TGTGCCGGCACCCGGGGCGGGACAATTAATTCACCCCTCCACTTT,CAGTRGGTINSPLHF
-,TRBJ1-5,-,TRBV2,TGTGCCAGCAGTGAAGTAGGGGACCCATTTCTTAGCAATCAGCCCCAGCATTTT,CASSEVGDPFLSNQPQHF
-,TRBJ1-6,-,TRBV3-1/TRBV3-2,TGTGCCAGCAGCGGGCAAGATAATTCACCCCTCCACTTT,CASSGQDNSPLHF
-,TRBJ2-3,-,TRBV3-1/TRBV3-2,TGTGCCAGCAGCCAAGCGGGGCCAGGCACAGATACGCAGTATTTT,CASSQAGPGTDTQYF
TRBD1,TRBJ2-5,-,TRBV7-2,TGTGCCAGCAGCCGTTCCGGGACAGAGATAGAGACCCAGTACTTC,CASSRSGTEIETQYF
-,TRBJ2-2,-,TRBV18,TGTGCCAGCTCACTAGGGACATCTTCGAACACCGGGGAGCTGTTTTTT,CASSLGTSSNTGELFF
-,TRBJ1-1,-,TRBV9,TGTGCCAGCAGCGTAGAGTCGGTGACTGAAGCTTTCTTT,CASSVESVTEAFF
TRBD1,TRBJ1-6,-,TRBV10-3,TGTGCCACCGGAACAGGGGGCGGCTCACCCCTCCACTTT,CATGTGGGSPLHF
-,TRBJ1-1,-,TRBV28,TGTGCCAGCAGGTCCCTGGGGTATGAAGCTTTCTTT,CASRSLGYEAFF
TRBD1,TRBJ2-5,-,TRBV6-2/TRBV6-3,TGTGCCAGCAGCCCCGACAGGGTAGGAGAGACCCAGTACTTC,CASSPDRVGETQYF
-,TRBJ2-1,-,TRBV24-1,TGTGCCACCAGTGATAGCCTATACAATGAGCAGTTCTTC,CATSDSLYNEQFF